This TCR beta chain emerged from a study of T cells in Graves' hyperthyroidism and ophthalmopathy. Germline V gene sequence: CDR1 MNHEY, CDR2 SVGEGT. CDR3 length: 13 amino acids. Trimming left V 5 bases short and J 5 bases short, with 12 bases between. This clonotype was observed many times. The antigen remains undetermined. Study-wide points: Most thyroid clonotypes that were expanded above 0.001 also turned up in blood.

Lactation, pregnancy, other autoimmune disease or uncontrolled infection led to exclusion of patients. Sampled blood dates from first hyperthyroidism diagnosis, and it precedes any ophthalmopathy symptoms. Fresh peripheral blood, around 10 ml, yielded the PBMCs. There were TCR beta CDR3 regions amplified from RNA transcripts. The HTBI primer set drove a first-round RT-PCR of the TCR CDR3. One entry per CDR3 protein results from TCRdb running MiXCR on the multiplex PCR reads. This sample has approximately 370,000 distinct CDR3 sequences, with approximately 18% found just once. The TCR comes from a woman aged 30 to 39 with Graves' hyperthyroidism that later progressed to Graves' ophthalmopathy. The material sequenced was blood. This chain links TRBV6-2 or TRBV6-3 with TRBJ1-2; D is undetermined. The chain's CDR3 is CASSPVQQYGYTF. Written as DNA, the CDR3 is TGTGCCAGCAGTCCCGTACAGCAGTATGGCTACACCTTC.